A single sample is the source of the 21 T cell receptor beta chains below, sequenced in a study of T cells after yellow fever vaccination. TCRdb re-derived calls from the 5' RACE reads in MiXCR, one entry per CDR3 protein. The data contain 500,000 to 650,000 distinct CDR3 sequences, about a sixth of them singletons. The material sequenced was PBMCs, taken about 5 days after the first yellow fever vaccination. All receptors come from a man between 18 and 35 years old who received the YFV17D yellow fever vaccine.

The J gene is TRBJ1-1, the V gene TRBV7-2; D is ambiguous. Trimming left V 1 base short and J 8 bases short, with 11 bases between. Germline assignment: CDR1 SGHTA and CDR2 FQGNSA. CDR3 size: 13 residues. The CDR3 bases are TGTGCCAGCAGCTTAGTCGTCATTCCCGAAGCTTTCTTT. It translates to CASSLVVIPEAFF.

This rearrangement joins TRBV2 to TRBJ2-5; D not certain. The CDR3 has 14 amino acids. Germline assignment: CDR1 SNHLY and CDR2 FYNNEI. The germline V and J ends were trimmed by 2 bases and 0 bases, with 7 bases remaining between them. CDR3 DNA: TGTGCCAGCAGTGAAAGACGGGACCAAGAGACCCAGTACTTC. It translates to CASSERRDQETQYF.

This chain connects TRBV5-6 to TRBJ1-2, with D maybe TRBD1 (6 bases). V dropped 6 bases and J dropped 5 bases, with 14 bases sitting between them. Germline V lookup: CDR1 SGHDT, CDR2 YYEEEE. The CDR3 consists of 13 residues. The CDR3 nucleotides are TGTGCCAGCACGATCAGGGGAAGGTATGGCTACACCTTC. The encoded protein is CASTIRGRYGYTF.

There are many counts of this clonotype. The V call is TRBV5-1, the J call TRBJ2-7, with a possible D match to TRBD2 (5 bases). The length of the CDR3 is 14 residues. Between the trimmed V and J ends, which lost 4 bases and 2 bases, there was a span of 13 bases. Germline loops: CDR1 SGHRS, CDR2 YFSETQ. CDR3 residues: CASSSTRATYEQYF. The CDR3 nucleotides are TGCGCCAGCAGCAGCACGAGGGCCACCTACGAGCAGTACTTC.

The V call is TRBV19, the J call TRBJ1-5; D is unclear. CDR1 and CDR2 (germline): LNHDA, SQIVND (reference sequence). The CDR3 spans 16 residues. Trimming cost V 3 bases and J 0 bases, with 12 bases left between them. The CDR3 nucleotides read TGTGCCAGTAGTATTGAGGACGCCTATAGCAATCAGCCCCAGCATTTT. Amino acid sequence: CASSIEDAYSNQPQHF.

The rearrangement joins TRBV15 to TRBJ2-7; D might be TRBD2 (5 bases). There are 13 residues in the CDR3. The V and J ends lost 8 bases and 9 bases respectively, with 20 bases between them. Germline V gives CDR1 LNHNV, CDR2 YYDKDF (reference sequence). In DNA, the CDR3 is TGTGCCACCTCCCAAGCGGCGGGTGTGGGGCAGTACGTC. It codes for CATSQAAGVGQYV.

The rearrangement joins TRBV9 to TRBJ2-1; 11 nucleotides match TRBD2. J was trimmed by 9 bases and V by 0 bases; bases with no gene match: 11. The germline V gene encodes CDR1 SGDLS and CDR2 YYNGEE. CDR3 length: 17 residues. The CDR3 protein is CASSVGSTSGGRGEQFF. For the CDR3, the DNA is TGTGCCAGCAGCGTAGGTTCTACTAGCGGGGGTCGAGGTGAGCAGTTCTTC.

This chain uses TRBV27 with TRBJ2-3; possible D gene TRBD2, 5 bases. The CDR3 spans 12 residues. V shed 7 bases and J shed 9 bases, with 14 bases lying between them. Germline V gives CDR1 MNHEY, CDR2 SMNVEV (reference sequence). The CDR3 coding sequence is TGTGCCAGCACTCGTGAGGGTAGCACGCAGTATTTT. It codes for CASTREGSTQYF.

V is TRBV7-2 and J is TRBJ2-3; unclear D gene. This CDR3 contains 12 residues. CDR1 SGHTA and CDR2 FQGNSA come from the germline V gene. V dropped 7 bases and J dropped 4 bases, with 9 bases sitting between them. CDR3 sequence reads: CASTFAPDTQYF. For the CDR3, the DNA is TGTGCCAGCACCTTCGCCCCAGATACGCAGTATTTT.

At least ten counts were recorded for this clonotype. V and J are TRBV7-2 and TRBJ2-1; D may correspond to TRBD1 or TRBD2 (6 bases each). Between the trimmed V and J ends, which lost 3 bases and 8 bases, there was a span of 23 bases. The length of the CDR3 is 17 residues. Germline V CDR1 and CDR2: SGHTA, FQGNSA. The CDR3 DNA reads TGTGCCAGCAGCTTCGGGTTAAGGGGGGCAGGGGCCGATGAGCAGTTCTTC. Translation gives CASSFGLRGAGADEQFF.

The sample holds a few counts of this clonotype. V is TRBV29-1 and J is TRBJ1-1; no clear D gene. This CDR3 spans 14 amino acids. With 6 bases removed from V and 3 bases from J, the gap between germline ends came to 17 bases. The germline V gene has CDR1 SQVTM and CDR2 ANQGSEA. The CDR3 sequence: CSVVGWGEDTEAFF. The CDR3 DNA reads as TGCAGCGTCGTCGGTTGGGGTGAGGACACTGAAGCTTTCTTT.

This chain links TRBV7-9 with TRBJ2-3; 8 positions match TRBD2. Germline-derived CDR1 and CDR2 are SEHNR and FQNEAQ (reference sequence). The CDR3 runs to 14 residues. J lost 4 bases, V lost 10 bases, and 10 bases had no gene match. The CDR3 reads CATNPGGLADTQYF. Here the CDR3 DNA reads TGTGCCACCAACCCGGGGGGGCTCGCAGATACGCAGTATTTT. The full variable domain, completed using reference TRBV7-9 and TRBJ2-3, is DTGVSQNPRHKITKRGQNVTFRCDPISEHNRLYWYRQTLGQGPEFLTYFQNEAQLEKSRLLSDRFSAERPKGSFSTLEIQRTEQGDSAMYLCATNPGGLADTQYFGPGTRLTVL.

V usage is TRBV12-5 and J usage is TRBJ2-3, with D possibly matching TRBD2 (5 bases). The V and J ends lost 6 bases and 4 bases respectively, with 11 bases between them. The V gene's germline CDR1 is LGHNT and CDR2 FRNRAP. The CDR3 has 13 amino acids. The CDR3 sequence is CASGPSGADTQYF. The CDR3 DNA reads as TGTGCTAGTGGCCCTTCCGGGGCAGATACGCAGTATTTT.

The chain uses TRBV4-3 and TRBJ2-1, with unresolved D. The CDR3 sequence is 15 residues long. The germline V and J ends were trimmed by 1 base and 4 bases, with 11 bases remaining between them. Germline V gene lookup returns CDR1 LGHNA and CDR2 YSLEER. The CDR3, as DNA: TGCGCCAGCAGCCAAGTGTGGAACCGGTACAATGAGCAGTTCTTC. Its protein is CASSQVWNRYNEQFF.

The chain has TRBV10-3 and TRBJ2-5, with D perhaps matching TRBD2 (7 bases). Germline CDR1 and CDR2: ENHRY and SYGVKD. This CDR3 has 14 amino acids. Trimming removed 6 bases at V and 2 bases at J, with 13 bases between. The DNA of the CDR3 is TGTGCCATCAGAGGAGGGGGGGGACAAGAGACCCAGTACTTC. Translated, it gives CAIRGGGGQETQYF.

In this sample, this clonotype turned up a few times. The V gene is TRBV12-3 or TRBV12-4, the J gene TRBJ2-3; D unclear. This CDR3 is built from 13 residues. V was pared by 2 bases and J by 5 bases, with 8 bases between. CDR3: CASSLMEEDTQYF. The CDR3 DNA follows: TGTGCCAGCAGTTTAATGGAAGAAGATACGCAGTATTTT.

This rearrangement joins TRBV30 to TRBJ2-5, with TRBD2 matching over 7 bases. Per germline, CDR1 GTSNPN and CDR2 SVGIG (reference sequence). V dropped 5 bases and J dropped 5; count of bases not matched to a gene: 8. The CDR3 spans 13 residues. In DNA form, the CDR3 reads TGTGCCTGGGCGGGGGACCGCCGGGAGACCCAGTACTTC. Translating it yields CAWAGDRRETQYF.

This clonotype was observed a few times. The rearrangement links TRBV14 to TRBJ2-5; D gene ambiguous. This CDR3 is 13 amino acids long. V was cut by 0 bases and J by 5 bases, with 7 bases left in between. From germline, CDR1 is SGHDN and CDR2 FVKESK. The CDR3 is CASSQDWFETQYF. DNA for the CDR3: TGTGCCAGCAGCCAAGATTGGTTCGAGACCCAGTACTTC.

This clonotype has more than one count but fewer than ten. This chain links TRBV4-1 with TRBJ1-4; D is uncertain. The CDR3 sequence is 15 residues long. V lost 2 bases, J lost 0 bases, and 7 bases lay in between. Germline loops: CDR1 MGHRA, CDR2 YSYEKL. CDR3 protein: CASSQTPTTNEKLFF. The CDR3 region has the DNA TGCGCCAGCAGCCAAACTCCGACAACTAATGAAAAACTGTTTTTT.

A few counts support this clonotype. The chain recombines TRBV5-1 with TRBJ2-3; D might be TRBD1 (5 bases). The CDR3 runs 12 residues. Germline CDR1 and CDR2: SGHRS and YFSETQ. V dropped 4 bases and J dropped 6 bases, with 9 bases sitting between them. In DNA, the CDR3 is TGCGCCAGCAGCGGCTACAGGGATACGCAGTATTTT. Its translation: CASSGYRDTQYF.

CDR3 in DNA: TGTGCCAGCAGCCTAGGGGGGTCCAAAAACATTCAGTACTTC. Translation: CASSLGGSKNIQYF. This chain connects TRBV6-1 to TRBJ2-4; D could derive from TRBD1 or TRBD2 (6 bases each). Trimming removed 6 bases from V and 2 bases from J, with 11 bases in between. Germline loops: CDR1 MNHNS, CDR2 SASEGT. The CDR3 runs 14 residues.